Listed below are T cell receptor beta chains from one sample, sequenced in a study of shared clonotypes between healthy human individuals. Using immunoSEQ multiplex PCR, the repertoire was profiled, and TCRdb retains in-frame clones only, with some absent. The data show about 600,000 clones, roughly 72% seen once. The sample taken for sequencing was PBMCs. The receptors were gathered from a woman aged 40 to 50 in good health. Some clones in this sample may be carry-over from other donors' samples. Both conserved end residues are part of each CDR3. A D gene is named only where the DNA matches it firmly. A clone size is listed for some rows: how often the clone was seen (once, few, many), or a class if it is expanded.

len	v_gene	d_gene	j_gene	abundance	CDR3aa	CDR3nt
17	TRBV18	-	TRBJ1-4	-	CASSPPSGRGDNEKLFF	TGTGCCAGCTCACCACCGTCGGGGCGCGGGGATAATGAAAAACTGTTTTTT
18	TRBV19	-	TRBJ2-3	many	CASSIGEGGALAGDTQYF	TGTGCCAGTAGTATAGGAGAAGGGGGAGCACTAGCAGGAGATACGCAGTATTTT
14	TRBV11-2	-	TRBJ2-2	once	CASSPLVPRGELFF	TGTGCCAGCAGCCCCCTCGTTCCTAGGGGGGAGCTGTTTTTT
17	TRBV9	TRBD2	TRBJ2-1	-	CASSPETSAKRYNEQFF	TGTGCCAGCAGCCCGGAGACTAGCGCTAAACGTTACAATGAGCAGTTCTTC
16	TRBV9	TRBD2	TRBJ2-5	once	CASSVTSGRAQETQYF	TGTGCCAGCAGCGTAACTAGCGGGAGGGCCCAAGAGACCCAGTACTTC
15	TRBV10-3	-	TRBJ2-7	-	CAIRPYRDARSEQYF	TGTGCCATCAGACCATACCGGGACGCCCGGAGCGAGCAGTACTTC
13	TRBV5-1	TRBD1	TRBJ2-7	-	CASSWTGLYEQYF	TGCGCCAGCAGCTGGACAGGGCTTTACGAGCAGTACTTC
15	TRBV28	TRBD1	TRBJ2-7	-	CASSPLDRDSNEQYF	TGTGCCAGCAGTCCGCTTGACCGGGACAGCAACGAGCAGTACTTC
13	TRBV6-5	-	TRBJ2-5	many	CASSYGGDETQYF	TGTGCCAGCAGTTACGGGGGTGATGAGACCCAGTACTTC
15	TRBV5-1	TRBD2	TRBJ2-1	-	CASSYSGTSGNEQFF	TGCGCCAGCAGTTACTCCGGGACTAGCGGGAATGAGCAGTTCTTC
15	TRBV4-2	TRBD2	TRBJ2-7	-	CASSHGPTGGYEQYF	TGTGCCAGCAGCCACGGGCCCACGGGAGGCTACGAGCAGTACTTC
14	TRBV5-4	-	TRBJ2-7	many	CASSLDRRSYEQYF	TGTGCCAGCAGCTTGGACAGGAGGTCCTACGAGCAGTACTTC
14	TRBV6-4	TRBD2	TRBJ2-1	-	CASSVAGGINEQFF	TGTGCCAGCAGTGTGGCGGGAGGTATCAATGAGCAGTTCTTC
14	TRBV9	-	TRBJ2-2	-	CASSVDRNTGELFF	TGTGCCAGCAGCGTAGACCGGAACACCGGGGAGCTGTTTTTT
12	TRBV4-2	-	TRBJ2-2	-	CASSQGVGELFF	TGTGCCAGCAGCCAGGGGGTCGGGGAGCTGTTTTTT
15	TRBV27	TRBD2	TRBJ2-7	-	CASSRTGLRSYEQYF	TGTGCCAGCAGTCGGACGGGACTAAGGTCCTACGAGCAGTACTTC
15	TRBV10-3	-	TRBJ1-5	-	CAIRSGPETDQPQHF	TGTGCCATCAGATCTGGGCCAGAGACGGATCAGCCCCAGCATTTT
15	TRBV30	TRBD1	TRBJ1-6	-	CAWSTGTAYNSPLHF	TGTGCCTGGAGTACAGGGACAGCGTATAATTCACCCCTCCACTTT
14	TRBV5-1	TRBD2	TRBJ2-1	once	CASSILADYNEQFF	TGCGCCAGCAGCATACTAGCGGACTACAATGAGCAGTTCTTC
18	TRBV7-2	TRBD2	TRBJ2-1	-	CASSLESLAGSSYNEQFF	TGTGCCAGCAGCTTAGAATCACTAGCGGGGAGCTCCTACAATGAGCAGTTCTTC
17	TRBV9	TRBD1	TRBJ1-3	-	CASSLGQGDSSGNTIYF	TGTGCCAGCAGCCTGGGACAGGGCGACTCCTCTGGAAACACCATATATTTT